Below are 17 T cell receptor beta chains sequenced from a single sample in a study of blood T cell repertoires in COVID-19. Using immunoSEQ multiplex PCR, the repertoire was profiled, and TCRdb retains in-frame clones only, with some absent. Among some 490,000 clones listed, roughly 88% were seen once. Material for sequencing was peripheral blood. All receptors come from a human donor in a cohort sampled during active COVID-19.

J is TRBJ1-5 and V is TRBV28, with D possibly TRBD1 on 6 matching bases. Germline values: CDR1 MDHEN, CDR2 SYDVKM. Trimming left V 4 bases short and J 5 bases short, with 12 bases between. The CDR3 sequence is 14 residues long. CDR3 in amino acids: CASSSTPGDQPQHF. CDR3 coding DNA: TGTGCCAGCAGTTCCACCCCAGGGGATCAGCCCCAGCATTTT.

In the case of this clone: Other DNA sequences in the same sample also yield this CDR3. The chain combines TRBV9 with TRBJ2-1; 9 bases align to TRBD2. Germline loops: CDR1 SGDLS, CDR2 YYNGEE. This CDR3 has 15 residues. The V and J ends lost 3 bases and 0 bases, in that order; junction bases with no gene match: 1. The CDR3 protein is CASSEAGGSYNEQFF. CDR3 DNA: TGTGCCAGCAGCGAAGCGGGAGGCTCCTACAATGAGCAGTTCTTC.

V usage is TRBV5-1 and J usage is TRBJ2-7; no reliable D call. This CDR3 region has 15 residues. Germline assignment: CDR1 SGHRS and CDR2 YFSETQ. V dropped 0 bases and J dropped 0 bases, with 10 bases sitting between them. The CDR3 is CASSLAAGYSYEQYF. CDR3 nucleotides: TGCGCCAGCAGCTTGGCCGCCGGGTACTCCTACGAGCAGTACTTC.

The genes are TRBV7-3 and TRBJ2-6; the D gene is possibly TRBD1 (6 bases). The CDR3 length is 17 residues. V was trimmed by 6 bases and J by 2 bases, leaving 17 bases between them. CDR1 and CDR2 from the germline V gene are SGHTA and FQGTGA. The CDR3 spells CASSKRSGEAGANVLTF. In nucleotides, the CDR3 is TGTGCCAGCAGTAAAAGGTCAGGGGAAGCTGGGGCCAACGTCCTGACTTTC.

The rearrangement uses TRBV6-5 and TRBJ1-5; tentatively, D is TRBD1 (6 bases). Germline CDR1 MNHEY, CDR2 SVGAGI. V was clipped by 6 bases and J by 4 bases, with 13 bases between them. The CDR3 has 14 residues. This CDR3 is CASRPDRHNQPQHF. Written as DNA, the CDR3 is TGTGCCAGCAGACCTGACAGGCATAATCAGCCCCAGCATTTT.

This chain links TRBV6-6 with TRBJ2-5, with 7 bases identical to TRBD1. The CDR3 runs 16 residues. CDR1 is MNHNY and CDR2 is SVGAGI in the germline V gene (reference sequence). Trimming removed 0 bases from V and 2 bases from J; junction bases left unmatched: 6. CDR3 residues: CASSYSGTVFQETQYF. In nucleotides, the CDR3 is TGTGCCAGCAGTTACTCCGGGACAGTGTTTCAAGAGACCCAGTACTTC.

The chain recombines TRBV18 with TRBJ2-3; TRBD1 matches at 10 bases. This CDR3 comprises 15 residues. Germline loops: CDR1 KGHSH, CDR2 LQKENI. V shed 3 bases, J shed 2 bases, and the junction held 2 bases outside the gene matches. The CDR3 region is CASSPGTGDTDTQYF. For the CDR3, the DNA is TGTGCCAGCTCACCGGGGACAGGGGACACAGATACGCAGTATTTT.

V is TRBV27 and J is TRBJ1-1, with 9 nucleotides matching TRBD1. The germline V gene has CDR1 MNHEY and CDR2 SMNVEV (reference sequence). V trimming: 5 bases; J trimming: 7 bases; junction bases outside the gene matches: 11. This CDR3 is built from 15 residues. This CDR3 reads CASSPLDRGLSEAFF. In nucleotides, the CDR3 is TGTGCCAGCAGTCCTCTGGACAGGGGCTTAAGTGAAGCTTTCTTT.

The J gene is TRBJ2-1, the V gene TRBV19, with a possible D match to TRBD2 (5 bases). This CDR3 is 14 amino acids long. Trimming stripped 7 bases from V and 9 bases from J, with 19 bases between. The germline V gene has CDR1 LNHDA and CDR2 SQIVND (reference sequence). The DNA for the CDR3 is TGTGCCAGTACCCCCTCCCCCACTAGGGTTGAGCAGTTCTTC. As protein: CASTPSPTRVEQFF.

This clone is a singleton in its sample. The J gene is TRBJ2-2, the V gene TRBV4-2; 8 bases line up with TRBD1. The germline V gene encodes CDR1 LGHNA and CDR2 YNFKEQ. The CDR3 contains 16 residues. V dropped 0 bases and J dropped 6; count of bases not matched to a gene: 6. The CDR3 here is CASSQETGGRSGELFF. CDR3 in DNA: TGTGCCAGCAGCCAAGAAACAGGGGGGCGTTCCGGGGAGCTGTTTTTT.

The rearrangement joins TRBV9 to TRBJ2-5; the match to TRBD1 covers 9 bases. This CDR3 has 16 residues. Germline CDR1 is SGDLS and CDR2 is YYNGEE. V gave up 4 bases and J gave up 7 bases; unmatched junction bases: 14. CDR3 coding DNA: TGTGCCAGCAGCCCCCGTTCGGGACAGGGAATCCGGACCCAGTACTTC. Amino acids: CASSPRSGQGIRTQYF.

The chain is built from TRBV3-1 (or the pseudogene TRBV3-2) and TRBJ2-3, with 8 nucleotides matching TRBD2. The junction had 4 bases not matched to a gene; V was cut back by 3 bases and J by 5 bases. Looked up from germline, CDR1 is LGHDT and CDR2 is YNNKEL (reference sequence). The CDR3 extends over 14 amino acids. CDR3 region: CASSQAGGRDTQYF. The CDR3, as DNA: TGTGCCAGCAGCCAGGCGGGAGGCCGAGATACGCAGTATTTT.

The chain recombines TRBV30 with TRBJ1-5, with D maybe TRBD1 (6 bases). Germline V gene sequence: CDR1 GTSNPN, CDR2 SVGIG (reference sequence). This CDR3 comprises 15 residues. The ends were cut back, 2 bases at V and 0 bases at J, with 11 bases in the middle. This CDR3 reads CAWSYTGHSNQPQHF. For the CDR3, the DNA is TGTGCCTGGAGTTACACAGGGCATAGCAATCAGCCCCAGCATTTT.

The rearrangement links TRBV6-2 or TRBV6-3 to TRBJ1-1, with a tentative D call TRBD1 (5 bases). Trimming took off 2 bases at V and 3 bases at J, with 16 bases between the two ends. Germline CDR1 MNHEY, CDR2 SVGEGT. This CDR3 contains 16 residues. CDR3 in amino acids: CASSYSPLGGDTEAFF. DNA for the CDR3: TGTGCCAGCAGTTACAGCCCGCTCGGGGGGGACACTGAAGCTTTCTTT.

V gene TRBV5-4 combines with J gene TRBJ1-2, with 8 bases lining up with TRBD1. The CDR3 has 14 residues. Per the germline V gene, CDR1 is SGHNT and CDR2 is YYREEE (reference sequence). Unmatched junction bases numbered 6, after V lost 4 bases and J lost 4 bases. The CDR3 here is CASSKDRGVYGYTF. In DNA, the CDR3 is TGTGCCAGCAGCAAAGACAGGGGAGTCTATGGCTACACCTTC.

V usage is TRBV29-1 and J usage is TRBJ1-1, with D maybe TRBD1 (5 bases). CDR1 and CDR2 (germline): SQVTM, ANQGSEA. CDR3 length: 13 residues. V lost 7 bases to trimming and J lost 3 bases, with 15 bases between them. The CDR3 spells CSADIGADTEAFF. CDR3 DNA: TGCAGCGCGGATATAGGGGCCGACACTGAAGCTTTCTTT.

This sequence joins TRBV7-9 and TRBJ2-7; 7 bases align to TRBD2. The CDR3 contains 18 residues. V was pared by 0 bases and J by 4 bases, with 15 bases of the junction left unmatched. Germline CDR1 and CDR2: SEHNR and FQNEAQ (reference sequence). The CDR3 DNA follows: TGTGCCAGCAGCTTAGCGCGAGATTGGGGGAGGGTTCAGTACGAGCAGTACTTC. Its protein product is CASSLARDWGRVQYEQYF.